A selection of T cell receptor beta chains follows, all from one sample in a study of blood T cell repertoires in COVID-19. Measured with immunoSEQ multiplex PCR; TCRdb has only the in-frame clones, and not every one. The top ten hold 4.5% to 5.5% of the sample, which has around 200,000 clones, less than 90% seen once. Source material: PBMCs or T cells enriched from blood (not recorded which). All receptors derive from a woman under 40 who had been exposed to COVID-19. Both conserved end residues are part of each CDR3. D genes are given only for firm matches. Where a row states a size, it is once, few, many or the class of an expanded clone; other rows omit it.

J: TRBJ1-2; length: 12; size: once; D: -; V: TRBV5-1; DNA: TGCGCCAGCAGCTCGAGGGGAGGGGGCTACACCTTC; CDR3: CASSSRGGGYTF
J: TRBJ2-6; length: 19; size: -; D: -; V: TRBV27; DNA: TGTGCCAGCAGTAGGTGGGACATCTTTAAAAGCTCTGGGGCCAACGTCCTGACTTTC; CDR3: CASSRWDIFKSSGANVLTF
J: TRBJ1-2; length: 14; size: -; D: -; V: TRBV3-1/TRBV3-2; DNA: TGTGCCAGCAGCCCCCTCGTTGAGGGAGGGGGCTACACCTTC; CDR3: CASSPLVEGGGYTF
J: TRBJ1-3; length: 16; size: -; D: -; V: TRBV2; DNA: TGTGCCAGCGGTAAACAGGGAGAGTCCTCTGGAAACACCATATATTTT; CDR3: CASGKQGESSGNTIYF
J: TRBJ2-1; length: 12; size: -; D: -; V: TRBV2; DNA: TGTGCCAGCAGTGACGGGGGGCCTGAGCAGTTCTTC; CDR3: CASSDGGPEQFF
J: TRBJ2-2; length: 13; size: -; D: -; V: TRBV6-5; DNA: TGTGCCAGCATAAACCCGGGTACCGGGGAGCTGTTTTTT; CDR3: CASINPGTGELFF
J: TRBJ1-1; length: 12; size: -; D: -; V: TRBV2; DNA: TGTGCCAGCAGTGAGTATAACACTGAAGCTTTCTTT; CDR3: CASSEYNTEAFF
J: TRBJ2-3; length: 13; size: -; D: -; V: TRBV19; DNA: TGTGCCAGTAGCGGGTTCGGCACAGATACGCAGTATTTT; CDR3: CASSGFGTDTQYF
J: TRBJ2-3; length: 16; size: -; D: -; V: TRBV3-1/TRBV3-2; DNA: TGTGCCAGCAGCCAACGAGGCCAGCGCCTCACAGATACGCAGTATTTT; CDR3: CASSQRGQRLTDTQYF
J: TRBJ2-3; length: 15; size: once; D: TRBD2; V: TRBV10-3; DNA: TGTGCCATCAGTCCCCAGCGGGACTCCACAGATACGCAGTATTTT; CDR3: CAISPQRDSTDTQYF
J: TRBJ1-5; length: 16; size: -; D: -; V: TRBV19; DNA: TGTGCCAGTAGTATGACCAGGGCCGCGTCCAATCAGCCCCAGCATTTT; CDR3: CASSMTRAASNQPQHF
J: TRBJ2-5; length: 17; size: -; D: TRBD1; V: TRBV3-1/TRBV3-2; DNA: TGTGCCAGCAGCCAAGTGTTCCCGGGACAGGTGGGAGAGACCCAGTACTTC; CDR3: CASSQVFPGQVGETQYF
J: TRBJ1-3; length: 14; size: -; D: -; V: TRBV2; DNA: TGTGCCAGCAGTATACAAAGCTCTGGAAACACCATATATTTT; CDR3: CASSIQSSGNTIYF
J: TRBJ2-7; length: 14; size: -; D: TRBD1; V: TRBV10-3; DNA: TGTGCCATCAGTAGGACAGGACTTACCTACGAGCAGTACTTC; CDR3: CAISRTGLTYEQYF
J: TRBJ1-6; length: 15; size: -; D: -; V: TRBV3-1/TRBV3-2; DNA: TGTGCCAGCAGCCAAGAATGGCGGTATAATTCACCCCTCCACTTT; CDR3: CASSQEWRYNSPLHF
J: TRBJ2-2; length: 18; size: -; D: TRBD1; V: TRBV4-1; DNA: TGCGCCAGCAGCCAAGAAGGGACAGGGGGCGCGAACACCGGGGAGCTGTTTTTT; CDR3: CASSQEGTGGANTGELFF
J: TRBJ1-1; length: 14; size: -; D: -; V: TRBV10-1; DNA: TGCGCCAGCAGCCCTGGACTGGGGAACACTGAAGCTTTCTTT; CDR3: CASSPGLGNTEAFF
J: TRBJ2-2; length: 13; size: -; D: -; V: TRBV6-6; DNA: TGTGCCAGCAGTCCTCTCCGGACCGGGGAGCTGTTTTTT; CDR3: CASSPLRTGELFF
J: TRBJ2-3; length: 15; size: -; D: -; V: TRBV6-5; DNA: TGTGCCAGCAGAGTACAGGGATCTAGCACAGATACGCAGTATTTT; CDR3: CASRVQGSSTDTQYF
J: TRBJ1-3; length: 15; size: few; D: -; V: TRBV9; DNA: TGTGCCAGCAGTGGTTCAGGGATCTCTGGAAACACCATATATTTT; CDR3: CASSGSGISGNTIYF
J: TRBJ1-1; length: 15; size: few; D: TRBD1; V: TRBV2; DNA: TGTGCCAGCAGTGGATACCCAGGGGGGAACACTGAAGCTTTCTTT; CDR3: CASSGYPGGNTEAFF
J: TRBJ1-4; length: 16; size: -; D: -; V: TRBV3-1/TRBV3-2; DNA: TGTGCCAGCAGCCAAGAGTTAGCCCGAGGGGGTGAAAAACTGTTTTTT; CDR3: CASSQELARGGEKLFF
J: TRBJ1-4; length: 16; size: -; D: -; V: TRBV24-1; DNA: TGTGCCACCAGTGGCTCCGCGGGGGGCGTTGGTGAAAAACTGTTTTTT; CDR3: CATSGSAGGVGEKLFF
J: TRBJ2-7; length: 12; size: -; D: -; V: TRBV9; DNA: TGTGCCAGCAGCAAGATGGGGGGCGAGCAGTACTTC; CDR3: CASSKMGGEQYF
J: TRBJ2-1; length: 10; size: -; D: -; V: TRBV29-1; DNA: TGCAGCGTTGAAAAGGACAGTTGGTTCTTC; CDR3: CSVEKDSWFF
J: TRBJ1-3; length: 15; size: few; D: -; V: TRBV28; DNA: TGTGCCAGCAGTTTACCACTGTCCTCTGGAAACACCATATATTTT; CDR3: CASSLPLSSGNTIYF
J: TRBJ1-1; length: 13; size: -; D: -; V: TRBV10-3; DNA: TGTGCCATCAGCGTTTCGCAGGGAGGAAAAGCTTTCTTT; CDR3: CAISVSQGGKAFF